This entry lists 28 T cell receptor beta chains sequenced from one sample in a study of human T cells and chemical hapten exposure (dated by TCRdb to about 2021). Library creation used RACE. The listed sequencing device is NextSeq 500. TCRdb trimmed public reads at Q25 via fastp, called clones via MiXCR and kept in-frame beta chains. Every CDR3 protein is listed once, alongside the most common genes and DNA of its rows. This sample lists roughly 100,000 distinct CDR3 sequences; around 8.8% were detected once. Around 3% of the sample comes from the top ten. The intended sense of this specimen's time point label: healthy volunteer bleed at 2 weeks. Total RNA was isolated from unfractionated whole blood collected in Tempus Blood RNA tubes. The material sequenced was whole blood. The receptors stem from a female donor in good health. Some clones in this sample may be carry-over from other donors' samples.

The chain combines TRBV7-3 with TRBJ2-1; the D is unclear. There are 13 residues in the CDR3. Deletions cut 4 bases from V and 9 bases from J, with 13 bases between. The germline gives CDR1 SGHTA, CDR2 FQGTGA. CDR3 region: CASSSPPWVEQFF. In DNA form, the CDR3 reads TGTGCCAGCAGCTCCCCCCCTTGGGTTGAGCAGTTCTTC.

This clonotype came up many times. The chain is built from TRBV3-1 and TRBJ2-1; 11 bases align to TRBD2. In germline, CDR1 is LGHDT, CDR2 YNNKEL (reference sequence). The CDR3 length is 16 residues. The ends lost 4 bases at V and 4 bases at J; junction bases unmatched: 6. The CDR3 protein is CASSPPGLADYNEQFF. DNA of the CDR3: TGTGCCAGCAGCCCACCGGGACTAGCGGATTACAATGAGCAGTTCTTC.

Only a few counts were recorded for this clonotype. The chain uses TRBV10-3 and TRBJ2-7; 11 positions match TRBD2. CDR3 size: 15 residues. The J segment lost 3 bases and the V segment lost 5 bases, leaving 6 bases of the junction unmatched. Looked up from germline, CDR1 is ENHRY and CDR2 is SYGVKD. This CDR3 is CAISPVAGGNYEQYF. CDR3 nucleotides: TGTGCCATCAGTCCGGTAGCGGGAGGGAACTACGAGCAGTACTTC.

This clonotype was found a few times. CDR3 loop: CAISEEIARTYNEQFF. As DNA, the CDR3 is TGTGCCATCAGTGAAGAGATAGCGCGCACCTACAATGAGCAGTTCTTC. The chain recombines TRBV10-3 with TRBJ2-1; maybe TRBD2 (5 bases). This CDR3 has 16 residues. Trimming removed 3 bases from V and 2 bases from J, with 14 bases in between. The V gene's germline CDR1 is ENHRY and CDR2 SYGVKD.

This clonotype was picked up a small number of times. The CDR3 loop reads CASTSPSGTDTQYF. CDR3 DNA: TGTGCCAGCACCTCGCCGTCCGGCACAGATACGCAGTATTTT. The rearrangement joins TRBV28 to TRBJ2-3, with D unclear. The ends were cut back, 7 bases at V and 1 base at J, with 12 bases in the middle. The CDR3 spans 14 residues. Germline assignment: CDR1 MDHEN and CDR2 SYDVKM. Together with reference TRBV28 and TRBJ2-3, the CDR3 gives the full variable domain: DVKVTQSSRYLVKRTGEKVFLECVQDMDHENMFWYRQDPGLGLRLIYFSYDVKMKEKGDIPEGYSVSREKKERFSLILESASTNQTSMYLCASTSPSGTDTQYFGPGTRLTVL.

J is TRBJ1-5 and V is TRBV29-1; 8 positions agree with TRBD1. CDR3 length: 14 residues. Per the germline V gene, CDR1 is SQVTM and CDR2 is ANQGSEA. Trimming removed 4 bases from V and 6 bases from J; junction bases left unmatched: 8. CDR3 in amino acids: CSVGPGGMGQPQHF. The CDR3 DNA is TGCAGCGTTGGACCAGGGGGCATGGGTCAGCCCCAGCATTTT.

In this sample, this clonotype turned up many times. The V and J genes are TRBV12-3 or TRBV12-4 and TRBJ1-1; TRBD1 might be the D (6 bases). The CDR3 is made up of 14 amino acids. With 5 bases removed from V and 0 bases from J, the gap between germline ends came to 10 bases. The CDR3 sequence is CASSPRGMNTEAFF. CDR3 coding DNA: TGTGCCAGCAGTCCCAGGGGCATGAACACTGAAGCTTTCTTT.

This clonotype was counted only a few times. The chain carries TRBV4-2 and TRBJ2-7; 7 nucleotides align to TRBD1. The trim removed 1 base at V and 0 bases at J, leaving 3 bases unmatched. This CDR3 has 15 amino acids. In germline, CDR1 is LGHNA, CDR2 YNFKEQ. The CDR3 loop reads CASSQGSGGSYEQYF. The CDR3 nucleotides are TGTGCCAGCAGCCAAGGTTCAGGGGGCTCCTACGAGCAGTACTTC.

This clonotype was seen more than once but under ten times. The rearrangement links TRBV5-1 to TRBJ2-5, with no clear D. The V end was cut by 0 bases, the J end by 4 bases, with 13 bases between. There are 15 residues in the CDR3. Per the germline V gene, CDR1 is SGHRS and CDR2 is YFSETQ. CDR3 in amino acids: CASSLAVSWGETQYF. DNA for the CDR3: TGCGCCAGCAGCTTGGCCGTCTCTTGGGGAGAGACCCAGTACTTC.

V and J are TRBV3-1 and TRBJ2-5; D is possibly TRBD1 (6 bases). From germline, CDR1 is LGHDT and CDR2 YNNKEL (reference sequence). The CDR3 is 16 amino acids. The V and J ends lost 0 bases and 5 bases respectively, with 16 bases between them. Written as DNA, the CDR3 is TGTGCCAGCAGCCAAGATATCCCAGGGGCCGGGGAGACCCAGTACTTC. This translates into CASSQDIPGAGETQYF.

This clonotype was seen ten or more times. The chain carries TRBV4-2 and TRBJ2-7, with 10 bases identical to TRBD1. Germline values: CDR1 LGHNA, CDR2 YNFKEQ. With V trimmed by 2 bases and J by 5 bases, 6 bases remained unmatched. CDR3 length: 15 amino acids. CDR3 sequence reads: CASSQNRDRGHEQYF. CDR3 in DNA: TGTGCCAGCAGCCAAAACCGGGACAGGGGTCACGAGCAGTACTTC.

This clonotype was counted a few times. Here the CDR3 reads CSVEDPLGGNYGYTF. The CDR3 nucleotides read TGCAGCGTTGAAGATCCCCTAGGCGGCAACTATGGCTACACCTTC. The V and J genes are TRBV29-1 and TRBJ1-2; D is unclear. V gave up 0 bases and J gave up 2 bases, with 13 bases separating them. This CDR3 has 15 amino acids. Per the germline V gene, CDR1 is SQVTM and CDR2 is ANQGSEA.

This clonotype showed up just a few times. V and J are TRBV5-6 and TRBJ2-4, with D unclear. The CDR3 totals 13 residues. Trimming took off 0 bases at V and 15 bases at J, with 16 bases between the two ends. Germline CDR1 is SGHDT and CDR2 is YYEEEE. CDR3 DNA: TGTGCCAGCAGCTTGGCCGGGCCTAATTTATGGTACTTC. Translating gives CASSLAGPNLWYF.

In its sample, this clonotype was seen many times. The gene calls are TRBV15 and TRBJ2-7, with TRBD2 identical over 7 bases. Germline assignment: CDR1 LNHNV and CDR2 YYDKDF (reference sequence). The CDR3 is 13 amino acids. V was clipped by 1 base and J by 5 bases; unmatched bases: 2. CDR3 amino acids: CATSRGLADEQYF. CDR3 coding DNA: TGTGCCACCAGCAGAGGACTAGCAGACGAGCAGTACTTC.

The table lists this clonotype with many counts. The chain employs TRBV29-1 and TRBJ2-7, with D perhaps matching TRBD1 (6 bases). Germline-derived CDR1 and CDR2 are SQVTM and ANQGSEA. The CDR3 has 13 residues. The CDR3, as DNA: TGCGGCACCCGGGACACCTCCTCCTACGAGCAGTACTTC. Translation: CGTRDTSSYEQYF.

This sequence joins TRBV7-9 and TRBJ2-3; 12 positions match TRBD1. V was pared by 4 bases and J by 3 bases, with 8 bases of the junction left unmatched. The V gene's germline CDR1 is SEHNR and CDR2 FQNEAQ (reference sequence). CDR3 size: 17 residues. This CDR3 is CASSSPGTGGETDTQYF. Here the CDR3 DNA reads TGTGCCAGCAGCTCACCAGGGACAGGGGGCGAGACAGATACGCAGTATTTT.

The gene calls are TRBV5-1 and TRBJ1-5; maybe TRBD1 (6 bases). Looked up from germline, CDR1 is SGHRS and CDR2 is YFSETQ. This CDR3 has 14 amino acids. V gave up 4 bases and J gave up 7 bases, with 15 bases separating them. The CDR3 protein is CASSPAGDLQPQHF. DNA of the CDR3: TGCGCCAGCAGCCCCGCAGGGGACTTGCAGCCCCAGCATTTT.

This clonotype was counted at least ten times. V gene TRBV24-1 combines with J gene TRBJ2-3, with D tentatively TRBD2 (5 bases). The V gene's germline CDR1 is KGHDR and CDR2 SFDVKD. This CDR3 is built from 14 residues. V shed 9 bases and J shed 4 bases, with 16 bases lying between them. The CDR3 region is CATAASNEADTQYF. For the CDR3, the DNA is TGTGCCACCGCTGCTAGCAACGAGGCAGATACGCAGTATTTT.

This clonotype was seen ten or more times. This chain links TRBV20-1 with TRBJ1-5, with D unclear. CDR3 size: 19 residues. In germline, CDR1 is DFQATT, CDR2 SNEGSKA (reference sequence). The V end was cut by 3 bases, the J end by 0 bases, with 24 bases between. CDR3 DNA: TGCAGTGCTAGTGGACCGGGTCGATTGTTTGGTCGTAGCAATCAGCCCCAGCATTTT. It yields the protein CSASGPGRLFGRSNQPQHF.

The chain combines TRBV15 with TRBJ2-1, with 8 nucleotides matching TRBD2. CDR1 and CDR2 (germline): LNHNV, YYDKDF (reference sequence). This CDR3 has 14 residues. Trimming cost V 5 bases and J 7 bases; bases outside gene matches: 7. Here the CDR3 reads CATSGRTSWNEQFF. For the CDR3, the DNA is TGTGCCACCAGCGGTAGGACTAGCTGGAATGAGCAGTTCTTC.

Only a few counts were recorded for this clonotype. The rearrangement joins TRBV5-1 to TRBJ2-2; D remains unclear. This CDR3 has 15 residues. In germline, CDR1 is SGHRS, CDR2 YFSETQ. V lost 0 bases and J lost 0, with 6 bases in between. The CDR3 loop is CASSLDYTNTGELFF. In nucleotides, the CDR3 is TGCGCCAGCAGCTTGGACTACACGAACACCGGGGAGCTGTTTTTT.

This clonotype was seen more than once but under ten times. The chain employs TRBV20-1 and TRBJ2-1; D is unresolved. The CDR3 spans 14 residues. The germline V and J ends were trimmed by 0 bases and 4 bases, with 10 bases remaining between them. Germline V CDR1 and CDR2: DFQATT, SNEGSKA (reference sequence). The CDR3 region is CSARDRASYNEQFF. CDR3 DNA: TGCAGTGCTAGAGATAGGGCTAGTTACAATGAGCAGTTCTTC.

This clonotype came up a few times. The chain couples TRBV7-9 to TRBJ2-6; possibly TRBD2 for D (5 bases). V was trimmed by 0 bases and J by 0 bases, leaving 6 bases between them. CDR3 length equals 16 residues. Germline CDR1 SEHNR, CDR2 FQNEAQ (reference sequence). The CDR3 loop is CASSLAGVSGANVLTF. CDR3 nucleotides: TGTGCCAGCAGCTTAGCCGGGGTCTCTGGGGCCAACGTCCTGACTTTC.

This clonotype was counted many times. The rearrangement links TRBV10-3 to TRBJ2-3; TRBD2 is a possible D gene (6 bases). V lost 8 bases, J lost 2 bases, and 14 bases lay in between. This CDR3 is 14 amino acids long. Germline-derived CDR1 and CDR2 are ENHRY and SYGVKD. CDR3 sequence: CAIGPGLNTDTQYF. The CDR3 region has the DNA TGTGCCATCGGACCGGGACTCAACACAGATACGCAGTATTTT.

This clonotype has a count of ten or more. The genes are TRBV9 and TRBJ2-3; D ambiguous. Germline CDR1 SGDLS, CDR2 YYNGEE. Trimming removed 0 bases at V and 1 base at J, with 12 bases between. The CDR3 runs 16 residues. For the CDR3, the DNA is TGTGCCAGCAGCGTAGCTCCGAACACGCGCACAGATACGCAGTATTTT. It yields the protein CASSVAPNTRTDTQYF.

This clonotype was counted only a few times. The gene calls are TRBV27 and TRBJ2-3, with TRBD1 matching 9 bases. The length of the CDR3 is 15 residues. V lost 4 bases to trimming and J lost 0 bases; unmatched junction nucleotides: 2. The germline CDR1 and CDR2 sequences are MNHEY and SMNVEV (reference sequence). In nucleotides, the CDR3 is TGTGCCAGCAGTTACGACAGGGGGAGCACAGATACGCAGTATTTT. This encodes CASSYDRGSTDTQYF.

The rearrangement links TRBV18 to TRBJ2-2; tentatively, D is TRBD2 (6 bases). Trimming stripped 3 bases from V and 4 bases from J, with 9 bases between. The germline V gene encodes CDR1 KGHSH and CDR2 LQKENI. The CDR3 covers 14 residues. Here the CDR3 reads CASSPRDFTGELFF. The CDR3, as DNA: TGTGCCAGCTCACCTCGGGACTTCACCGGGGAGCTGTTTTTT.

In this sample, this clonotype turned up a few times. The gene calls are TRBV7-9 and TRBJ2-1, with 9 positions matching TRBD1. J lost 7 bases, V lost 0 bases, and 7 bases had no gene match. CDR3 length: 16 amino acids. Germline V gene lookup returns CDR1 SEHNR and CDR2 FQNEAQ (reference sequence). DNA of the CDR3: TGTGCCAGCAGCTTAGCCCCCGGGACAGGGCAAAATGAGCAGTTCTTC. Translating gives CASSLAPGTGQNEQFF. Combining the CDR3 with reference TRBV7-9 and TRBJ2-1 gives the whole variable domain DTGVSQNPRHKITKRGQNVTFRCDPISEHNRLYWYRQTLGQGPEFLTYFQNEAQLEKSRLLSDRFSAERPKGSFSTLEIQRTEQGDSAMYLCASSLAPGTGQNEQFFGPGTRLTVL.